The 10 T cell receptor beta chains below all came from one sample that was sequenced in a study of OX40 agonist ivuxolimab in advanced cancers. TCRdb's copy holds only in-frame clones and misses some; the assay was immunoSEQ multiplex PCR. Here the sample spans more than 45,000 clones, around 90% being singletons. Sequencing used CD4+ or CD8+ T cells sorted from blood, obtained in a trial of the OX40 agonist ivuxolimab. The receptors stem from an adult with an advanced solid tumor such as melanoma, head and neck, liver or kidney cancer.

The rearrangement joins TRBV21-1 to TRBJ2-7. TRBV21-1 is a pseudogene locus. The CDR3 sequence is 16 residues long. CDR3 DNA sequence: TGTGCCAGCAGCAAAAGGGACCAACAAGGGAGATACGAGCAGTACTTC. Its translation is CASSKRDQQGRYEQYF.

The chain employs TRBV28 and TRBJ1-2; D is unclear. Trimming removed 1 base at V and 4 bases at J, with 10 bases between. Looked up from germline, CDR1 is MDHEN and CDR2 is SYDVKM. This CDR3 is 14 amino acids long. The CDR3 nucleotides are TGTGCCAGCAGTTTATTTGAGCATTCCTATGGCTACACCTTC. Its protein product is CASSLFEHSYGYTF.

This chain uses TRBV7-9 with TRBJ2-7, with TRBD2 matching 7 bases. Trimming at V came to 4 bases and at J to 3 bases, leaving 15 bases not matched to a gene. The CDR3 loop spans 17 amino acids. Germline V gene sequence: CDR1 SEHNR, CDR2 FQNEAQ (reference sequence). As DNA, the CDR3 is TGTGCCAGCAGCTCCGGGACTAACCCCCACTACTACTACGAGCAGTACTTC. It yields the protein CASSSGTNPHYYYEQYF. Looking up the rest from reference TRBV7-9 and TRBJ2-7 gives the full variable domain: DTGVSQNPRHKITKRGQNVTFRCDPISEHNRLYWYRQTLGQGPEFLTYFQNEAQLEKSRLLSDRFSAERPKGSFSTLEIQRTEQGDSAMYLCASSSGTNPHYYYEQYFGPGTRLTVT.

This clone was seen a single time. Its ends do not fully match the called genes, so a read error is possible. The V gene is TRBV5-1, the J gene TRBJ2-1; D call uncertain. This CDR3 is 14 amino acids long. Per germline, CDR1 SGHRS and CDR2 YFSETQ. For the CDR3, the DNA is TGCGCCAGCGGCTTGGAAACGGGTTACAATGAGCAGTTCTTC. Translating it yields CASGLETGYNEQFF.

The V gene is TRBV5-1, the J gene TRBJ2-1; 11 bases line up with TRBD2. This CDR3 has 17 amino acids. V lost 0 bases, J lost 4 bases, and 6 bases stayed unmatched. Germline values: CDR1 SGHRS, CDR2 YFSETQ. The CDR3 loop reads CASSLVPGTSGYNEQFF. CDR3 sequence (DNA): TGCGCCAGCAGCTTGGTACCAGGGACTAGCGGATACAATGAGCAGTTCTTC.

J is TRBJ1-5 and V is TRBV11-2; D uncertain. Germline CDR1 is SGHAT and CDR2 is FQNNGV. The CDR3 has 13 residues. V was shortened by 0 bases and J by 7 bases, with 7 bases between the two germline ends. This chain's CDR3 is CASSLERWQPQHF. In DNA form, the CDR3 reads TGTGCCAGCAGCTTAGAGAGGTGGCAGCCCCAGCATTTT. Variable domain in full (rest from reference TRBV11-2 and TRBJ1-5): EAGVAQSPRYKIIEKRQSVAFWCNPISGHATLYWYQQILGQGPKLLIQFQNNGVVDDSQLPKDRFSAERLKGVDSTLKIQPAKLEDSAVYLCASSLERWQPQHFGDGTRLSIL.

CDR3: CASKPQGTGGFWGILEQFF. In DNA, the CDR3 is TGTGCCAGCAAGCCCCAGGGGACAGGGGGTTTTTGGGGAATCTTGGAGCAGTTCTTC. This chain connects TRBV11-2 to TRBJ2-1; 11 positions agree with TRBD1. The germline V gene encodes CDR1 SGHAT and CDR2 FQNNGV. Losses at the gene ends were 7 bases for V and 10 bases for J; bases not matched to a gene: 24. CDR3 length: 19 amino acids.

The CDR3 DNA reads TGTGCCAGCAGTTATCTGACTAGCGGGAGTTATTCCGTTACGCAGTATTTT. Amino acids: CASSYLTSGSYSVTQYF. V is TRBV27 and J is TRBJ2-3; 12 bases map to TRBD2. With 4 bases clipped from V and 8 bases from J, the junction kept 13 bases outside the gene matches. CDR1 MNHEY and CDR2 SMNVEV come from the germline V gene (reference sequence). The CDR3 sequence is 17 residues long.

As concerns this clone: A read error may be the cause here, since a much bigger clone is one base away. The chain joins TRBV19 to TRBJ1-5; TRBD1 agrees at 10 bases. V lost 10 bases, J lost 0 bases, and 3 bases stayed unmatched. The germline CDR1 and CDR2 sequences are LNHDA and SQIVND (reference sequence). The length of the CDR3 is 14 residues. CDR3 sequence: CAMGTGDSNQPQHF. CDR3 DNA: TGTGCCATGGGGACAGGGGATAGCAATCAGCCCCAGCATTTT.

This clone was detected only a few times. The chain employs TRBV19 and TRBJ2-7, with D possibly TRBD2 on 6 matching bases. This CDR3 has 16 amino acids. The germline gives CDR1 LNHDA, CDR2 SQIVND (reference sequence). Trimming took 5 bases from V and 0 from J, leaving 17 bases between them. The CDR3 loop reads CASSPQLRELSYEQYF. The CDR3 region has the DNA TGTGCCAGTAGTCCCCAGCTTCGGGAGCTCTCCTACGAGCAGTACTTC.